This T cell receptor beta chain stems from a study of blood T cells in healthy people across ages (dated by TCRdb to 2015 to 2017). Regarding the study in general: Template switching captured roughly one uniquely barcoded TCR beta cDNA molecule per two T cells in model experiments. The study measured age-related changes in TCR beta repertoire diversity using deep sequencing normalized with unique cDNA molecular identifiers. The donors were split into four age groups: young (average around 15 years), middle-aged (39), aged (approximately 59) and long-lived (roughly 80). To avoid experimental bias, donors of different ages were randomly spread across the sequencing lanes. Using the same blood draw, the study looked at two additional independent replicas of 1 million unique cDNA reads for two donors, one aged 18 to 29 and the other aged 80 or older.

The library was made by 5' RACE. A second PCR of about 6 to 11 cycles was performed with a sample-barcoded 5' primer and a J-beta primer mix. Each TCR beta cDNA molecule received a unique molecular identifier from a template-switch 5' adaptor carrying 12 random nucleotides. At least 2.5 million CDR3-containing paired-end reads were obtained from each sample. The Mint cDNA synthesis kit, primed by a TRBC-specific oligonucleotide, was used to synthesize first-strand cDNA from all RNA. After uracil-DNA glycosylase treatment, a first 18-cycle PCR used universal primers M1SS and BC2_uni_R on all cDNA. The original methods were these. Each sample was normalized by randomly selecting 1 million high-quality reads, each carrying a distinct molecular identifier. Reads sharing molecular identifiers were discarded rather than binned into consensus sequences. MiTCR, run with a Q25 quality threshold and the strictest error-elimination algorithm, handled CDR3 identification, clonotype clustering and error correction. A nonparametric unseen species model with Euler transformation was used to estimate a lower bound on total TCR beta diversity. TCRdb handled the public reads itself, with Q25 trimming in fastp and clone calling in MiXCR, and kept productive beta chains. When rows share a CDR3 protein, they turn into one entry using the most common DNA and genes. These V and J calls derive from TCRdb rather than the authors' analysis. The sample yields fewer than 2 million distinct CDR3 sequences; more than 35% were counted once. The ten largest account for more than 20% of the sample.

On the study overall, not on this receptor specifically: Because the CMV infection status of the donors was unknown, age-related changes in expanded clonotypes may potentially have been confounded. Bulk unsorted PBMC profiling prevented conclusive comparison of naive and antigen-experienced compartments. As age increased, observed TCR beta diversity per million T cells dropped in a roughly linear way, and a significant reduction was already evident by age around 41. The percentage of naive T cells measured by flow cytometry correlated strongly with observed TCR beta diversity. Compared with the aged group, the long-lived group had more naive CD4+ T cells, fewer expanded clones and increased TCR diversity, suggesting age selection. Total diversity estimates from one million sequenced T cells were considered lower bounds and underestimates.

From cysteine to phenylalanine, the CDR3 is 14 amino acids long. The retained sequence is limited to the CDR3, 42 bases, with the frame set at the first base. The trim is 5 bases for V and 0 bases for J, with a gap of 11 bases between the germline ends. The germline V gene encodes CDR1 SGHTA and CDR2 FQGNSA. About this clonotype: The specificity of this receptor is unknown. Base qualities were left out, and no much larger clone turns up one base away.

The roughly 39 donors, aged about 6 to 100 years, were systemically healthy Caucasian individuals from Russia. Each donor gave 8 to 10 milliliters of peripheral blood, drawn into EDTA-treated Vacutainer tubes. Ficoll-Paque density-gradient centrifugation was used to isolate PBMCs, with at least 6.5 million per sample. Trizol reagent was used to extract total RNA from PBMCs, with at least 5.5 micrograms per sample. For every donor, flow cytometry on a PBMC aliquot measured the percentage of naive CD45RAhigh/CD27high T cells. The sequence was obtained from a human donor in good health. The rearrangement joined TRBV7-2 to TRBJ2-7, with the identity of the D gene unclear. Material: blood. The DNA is TGTGCCAGCAGCCCTCTGTCGAGCTCCTACGAGCAGTACTTC. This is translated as CASSPLSSSYEQYF.